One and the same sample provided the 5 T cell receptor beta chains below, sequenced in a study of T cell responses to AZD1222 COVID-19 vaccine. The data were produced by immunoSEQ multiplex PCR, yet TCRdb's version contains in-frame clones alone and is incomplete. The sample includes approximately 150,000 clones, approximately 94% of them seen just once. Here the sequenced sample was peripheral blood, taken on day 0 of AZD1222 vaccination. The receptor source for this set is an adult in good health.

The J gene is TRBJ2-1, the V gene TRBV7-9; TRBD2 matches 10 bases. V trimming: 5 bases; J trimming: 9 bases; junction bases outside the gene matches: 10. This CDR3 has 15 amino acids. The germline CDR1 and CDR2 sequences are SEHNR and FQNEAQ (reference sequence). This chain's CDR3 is CASSRTSGKGGEQFF. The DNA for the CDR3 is TGTGCCAGCAGCCGTACTAGCGGGAAGGGGGGTGAGCAGTTCTTC.

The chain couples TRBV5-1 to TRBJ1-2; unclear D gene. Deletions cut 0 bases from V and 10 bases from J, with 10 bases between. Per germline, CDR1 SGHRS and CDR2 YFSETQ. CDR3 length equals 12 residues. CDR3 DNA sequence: TGCGCCAGCAGCTTGGAGGGCCACCCCTACACCTTC. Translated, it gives CASSLEGHPYTF. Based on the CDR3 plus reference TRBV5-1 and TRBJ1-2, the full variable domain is KAGVTQTPRYLIKTRGQQVTLSCSPISGHRSVSWYQQTPGQGLQFLFEYFSETQRNKGNFPGRFSGRQFSNSRSEMNVSTLELGDSALYLCASSLEGHPYTFGSGTRLTVV.

The CDR3 reads CASSSGLAANTGELFF. Written as DNA, the CDR3 is TGTGCCAGCAGCTCGGGACTAGCGGCCAATACCGGGGAGCTGTTTTTT. The J gene is TRBJ2-2, the V gene TRBV5-5; TRBD2 matches 11 bases. V was pared by 3 bases and J by 5 bases, with 6 bases of the junction left unmatched. The CDR3 consists of 16 residues. Per the germline V gene, CDR1 is SGHKS and CDR2 is YYEKEE (reference sequence).

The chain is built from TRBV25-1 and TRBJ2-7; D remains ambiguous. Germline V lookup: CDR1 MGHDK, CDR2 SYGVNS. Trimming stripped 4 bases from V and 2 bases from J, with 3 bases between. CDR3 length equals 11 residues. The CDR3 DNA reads TGTGCCAGCAGTGGGCCCTACGAGCAGTACTTC. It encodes CASSGPYEQYF.

CDR3: CASSWGGNNSPLHF. The CDR3 region has the DNA TGTGCCAGCAGCTGGGGAGGGAATAATTCACCCCTCCACTTT. V usage is TRBV11-2 and J usage is TRBJ1-6; no firm D call. Germline loops: CDR1 SGHAT, CDR2 FQNNGV. There are 14 residues in the CDR3. Trimming left V 4 bases short and J 5 bases short, with 9 bases between.